The clone carrying this T cell receptor beta chain was found a few times. Its specificity is not known. The entry originates in a study of human T cells and chemical hapten exposure. The study, taken as a whole, reports: TCRs exceeding a frequency of 1 in 1000 stayed unchanged under DPC sensitization.

Time point meaning: patch test 1, 2 weeks after DPC sensitization. Treatment: therapeutic diphenylcyclopropenone sensitization with weekly scalp DPC. Unique molecular identifiers were attached to individual cDNA molecules during library preparation. TCRdb itself ran the RACE reads through MiXCR, one entry per CDR3 protein. The sample carries roughly 72,000 distinct CDR3 sequences, about a tenth recorded once. The CDR3 extends over 13 amino acids. Germline loops: CDR1 SGHAT, CDR2 FQDESV (reference sequence). Trimming left V 5 bases short and J 13 bases short, with 21 bases between. The sequenced sample was whole blood, obtained in connection with sensitization to the hapten diphenylcyclopropenone (DPC). The gene calls are TRBV11-1 and TRBJ2-7; a weak D match, TRBD1 (5 bases). This receptor was obtained from a woman between 45 and 60 years old with alopecia areata. Some clones in this sample may be carry-over from other donors' samples. The CDR3 is CASSNPPAGHLYF. In nucleotides, the CDR3 is TGTGCCAGCAGCAACCCCCCTGCAGGACACCTCTACTTC. The variable domain in full, with the rest retrieved from reference TRBV11-1 and TRBJ2-7, is EAEVAQSPRYKITEKSQAVAFWCDPISGHATLYWYRQILGQGPELLVQFQDESVVDDSQLPKDRFSAERLKGVDSTLKIQPAELGDSAMYLCASSNPPAGHLYFGPGTRLTVT.